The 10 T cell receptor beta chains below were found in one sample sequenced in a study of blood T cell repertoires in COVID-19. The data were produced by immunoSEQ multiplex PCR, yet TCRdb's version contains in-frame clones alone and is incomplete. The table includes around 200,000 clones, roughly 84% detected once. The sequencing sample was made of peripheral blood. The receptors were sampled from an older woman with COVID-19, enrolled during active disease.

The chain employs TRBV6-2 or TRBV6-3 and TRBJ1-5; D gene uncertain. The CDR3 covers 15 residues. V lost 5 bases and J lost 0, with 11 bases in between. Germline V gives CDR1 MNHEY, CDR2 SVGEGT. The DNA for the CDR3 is TGTGCCAGCAGTAGACCAGGAAATAGCAATCAGCCCCAGCATTTT. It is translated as CASSRPGNSNQPQHF.

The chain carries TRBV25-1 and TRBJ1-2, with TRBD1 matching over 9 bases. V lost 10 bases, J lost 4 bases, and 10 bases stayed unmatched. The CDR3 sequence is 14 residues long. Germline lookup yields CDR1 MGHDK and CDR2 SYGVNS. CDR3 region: CATWTGEWGYGYTF. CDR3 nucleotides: TGTGCCACCTGGACAGGGGAGTGGGGCTATGGCTACACCTTC.

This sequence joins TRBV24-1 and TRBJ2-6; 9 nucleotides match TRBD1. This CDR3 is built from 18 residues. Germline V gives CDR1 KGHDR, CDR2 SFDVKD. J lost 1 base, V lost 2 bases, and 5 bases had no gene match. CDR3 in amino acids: CATSDSLTGGSGANVLTF. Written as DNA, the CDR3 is TGTGCCACCAGTGATTCCTTGACAGGGGGTTCTGGGGCCAACGTCCTGACTTTC.

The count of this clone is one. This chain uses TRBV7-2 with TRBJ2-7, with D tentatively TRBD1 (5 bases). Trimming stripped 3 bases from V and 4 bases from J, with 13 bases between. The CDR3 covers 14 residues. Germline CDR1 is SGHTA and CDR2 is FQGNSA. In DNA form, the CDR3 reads TGTGCCAGCAGCTTTGGCAGGGCGTCATACGAGCAGTACTTC. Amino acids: CASSFGRASYEQYF.

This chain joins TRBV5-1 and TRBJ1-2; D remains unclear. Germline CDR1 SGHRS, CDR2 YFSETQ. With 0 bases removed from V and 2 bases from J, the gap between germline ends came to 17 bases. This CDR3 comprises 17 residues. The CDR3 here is CASSLGALRDLNYGYTF. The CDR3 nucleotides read TGCGCCAGCAGCTTGGGGGCCCTGAGAGACCTCAACTATGGCTACACCTTC.

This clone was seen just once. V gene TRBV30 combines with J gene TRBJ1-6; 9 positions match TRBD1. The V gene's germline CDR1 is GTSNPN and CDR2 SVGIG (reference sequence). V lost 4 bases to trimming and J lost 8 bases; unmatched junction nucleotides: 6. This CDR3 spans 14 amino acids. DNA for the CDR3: TGTGCCTGGAAAACGGACAGGGGCCATTCACCCCTCCACTTT. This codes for CAWKTDRGHSPLHF.

The CDR3 nucleotides are TGTGCCAGCAGTGGGGACAGGGGCTCCTACGAGCAGTACGTC. Translating gives CASSGDRGSYEQYV. The chain uses TRBV6-2 or TRBV6-3 and TRBJ2-7; 10 bases are shared with TRBD1. Looked up from germline, CDR1 is MNHEY and CDR2 is SVGEGT. The V segment lost 5 bases and the J segment 0 bases; nucleotides outside the gene matches: 1. The CDR3 is 14 amino acids.

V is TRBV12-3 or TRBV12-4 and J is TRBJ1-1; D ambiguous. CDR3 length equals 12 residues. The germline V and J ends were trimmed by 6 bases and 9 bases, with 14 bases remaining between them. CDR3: CASSPVGDKAFF. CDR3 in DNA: TGTGCCAGCAGCCCCGTGGGAGATAAAGCTTTCTTT.

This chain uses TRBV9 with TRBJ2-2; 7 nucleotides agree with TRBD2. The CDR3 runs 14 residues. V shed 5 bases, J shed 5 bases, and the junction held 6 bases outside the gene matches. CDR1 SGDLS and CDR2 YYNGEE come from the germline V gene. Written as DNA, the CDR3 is TGTGCCAGCAGTTTAACGGGGGGAACCGGGGAGCTGTTTTTT. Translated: CASSLTGGTGELFF.

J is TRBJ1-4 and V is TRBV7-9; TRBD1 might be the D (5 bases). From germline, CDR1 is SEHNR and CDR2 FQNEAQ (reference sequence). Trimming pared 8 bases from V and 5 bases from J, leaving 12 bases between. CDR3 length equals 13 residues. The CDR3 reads CASRHGGNEKLFF. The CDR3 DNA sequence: TGTGCCAGCCGACACGGGGGGAATGAAAAACTGTTTTTT.